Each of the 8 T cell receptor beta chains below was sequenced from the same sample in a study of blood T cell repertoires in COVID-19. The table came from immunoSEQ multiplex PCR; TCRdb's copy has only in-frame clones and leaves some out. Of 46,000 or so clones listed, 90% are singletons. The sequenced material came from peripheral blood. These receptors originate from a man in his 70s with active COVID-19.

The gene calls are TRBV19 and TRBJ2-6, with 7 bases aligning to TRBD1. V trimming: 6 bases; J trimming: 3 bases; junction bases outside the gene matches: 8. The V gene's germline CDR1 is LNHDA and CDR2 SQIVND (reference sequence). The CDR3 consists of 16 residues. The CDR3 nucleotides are TGTGCCAGTAGGGAACAGGGGATCCGTGGGGCCAACGTCCTGACTTTC. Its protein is CASREQGIRGANVLTF.

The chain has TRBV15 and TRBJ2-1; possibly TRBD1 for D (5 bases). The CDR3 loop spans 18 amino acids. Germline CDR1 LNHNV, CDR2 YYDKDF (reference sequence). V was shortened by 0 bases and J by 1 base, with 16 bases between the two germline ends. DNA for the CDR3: TGTGCCACCAGCAGAGATTTCCAGGGCAGGGCGTCCTACAATGAGCAGTTCTTC. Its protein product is CATSRDFQGRASYNEQFF. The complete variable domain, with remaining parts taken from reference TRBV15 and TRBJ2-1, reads DAMVIQNPRYQVTQFGKPVTLSCSQTLNHNVMYWYQQKSSQAPKLLFHYYDKDFNNEADTPDNFQSRRPNTSFCFLDIRSPGLGDTAMYLCATSRDFQGRASYNEQFFGPGTRLTVL.

The CDR3 sequence is CASSLVVGTGNPYEQYF. The CDR3 DNA follows: TGTGCCAGCAGCTTGGTCGTCGGGACAGGGAACCCCTACGAGCAGTACTTC. The chain is built from TRBV5-6 and TRBJ2-7, with 9 bases fitting TRBD1. Germline loops: CDR1 SGHDT, CDR2 YYEEEE. V lost 0 bases and J lost 2; bases outside the gene matches: 9. The CDR3 covers 17 residues.

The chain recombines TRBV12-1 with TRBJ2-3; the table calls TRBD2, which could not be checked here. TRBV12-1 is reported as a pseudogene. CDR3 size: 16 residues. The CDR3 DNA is TGTGCCAGCAGCTTTGACGGGGGACTAGCGTCAGATACGCAGTATTTT. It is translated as CASSFDGGLASDTQYF.

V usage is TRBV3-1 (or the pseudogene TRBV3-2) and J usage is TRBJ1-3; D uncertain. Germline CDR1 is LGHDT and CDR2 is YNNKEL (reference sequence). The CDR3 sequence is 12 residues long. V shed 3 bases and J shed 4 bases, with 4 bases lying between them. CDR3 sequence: CASSQSGNTIYF. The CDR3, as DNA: TGTGCCAGCAGCCAGTCAGGAAACACCATATATTTT.

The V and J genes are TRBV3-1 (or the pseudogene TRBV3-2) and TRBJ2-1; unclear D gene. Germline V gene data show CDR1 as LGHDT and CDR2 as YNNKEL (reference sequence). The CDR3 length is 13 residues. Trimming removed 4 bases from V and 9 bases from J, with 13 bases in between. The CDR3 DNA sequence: TGTGCCAGCAGCCGTCAGTGGGCGAGTGAGCAGTTCTTC. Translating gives CASSRQWASEQFF.

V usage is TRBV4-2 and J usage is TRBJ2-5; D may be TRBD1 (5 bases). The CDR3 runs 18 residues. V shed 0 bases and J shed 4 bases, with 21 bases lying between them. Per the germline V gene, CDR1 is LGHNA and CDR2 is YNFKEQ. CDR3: CASSQDLETVFVAETQYF. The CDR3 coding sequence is TGTGCCAGCAGCCAAGATTTGGAGACAGTTTTCGTGGCAGAGACCCAGTACTTC.

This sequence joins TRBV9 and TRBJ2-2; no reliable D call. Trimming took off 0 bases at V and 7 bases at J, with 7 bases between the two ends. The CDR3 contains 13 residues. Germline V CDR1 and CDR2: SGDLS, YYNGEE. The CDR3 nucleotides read TGTGCCAGCAGCGTAGCTATTGTCGGGGAGCTGTTTTTT. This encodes CASSVAIVGELFF.